Listed below are T cell receptor beta chains from one sample, sequenced in a study of beta chain features in type 1 diabetes. Using immunoSEQ multiplex PCR, the repertoire was profiled, and TCRdb retains in-frame clones only, with some absent. Here the sample spans 200,000 to 250,000 clones, 11% to 15% being singletons. Sequencing used naive CD4+ T cells from blood. These receptor sequences come from a man aged 25 to 40 with type 1 diabetes. Both conserved end residues are part of each CDR3. The size entry is marked missing in some rows and otherwise reads once, few, many or a size class.

V gene	clone size	J gene	CDR3 protein
TRBV25-1	-	TRBJ2-1	CASSEYRGGYNEQFF
TRBV4-1	few	TRBJ1-2	CASSQDSTAGYTF
TRBV19	few	TRBJ1-2	CASRQGNGYTF
TRBV5-1	few	TRBJ1-6	CASSLRTGGLSPLHF
TRBV30	-	TRBJ1-2	CAWSATTNYGYTF
TRBV5-1	few	TRBJ2-1	CASSLGGQGLNEQFF
TRBV4-1	few	TRBJ2-2	CASSQELVGRELFF
TRBV10-3	few	TRBJ2-3	CAISAQQGGSTDTQYF
TRBV2	-	TRBJ1-2	CASRGQGVGGYTF
TRBV5-1	few	TRBJ1-1	CASSSAQDRNTEAFF
TRBV27	-	TRBJ2-3	CASSRRDRGMTDTQYF
TRBV7-2	few	TRBJ2-3	CASSRDGGRADTQYF
TRBV2	-	TRBJ2-7	CASSPSSYEQYF
TRBV11-2	-	TRBJ2-1	CASSLVAGSREQFF
TRBV30	-	TRBJ2-7	CAWRDFSYEQYF
TRBV30	-	TRBJ1-1	CAWSAQGNTEAFF
TRBV6-5	-	TRBJ1-6	CASSYGDRLNSPLHF
TRBV6-5	-	TRBJ2-7	CASSAHRSSYEQYF
TRBV30	-	TRBJ2-2	CAWSKHRGTGELFF
TRBV19	-	TRBJ1-2	CASSDGQGHYYGYTF
TRBV29-1	-	TRBJ1-1	CSVRGQTNTEAFF
TRBV6-5	-	TRBJ2-5	CASRLVEWETQYF
TRBV2	-	TRBJ1-6	CASSGQGYSPLHF
TRBV7-2	few	TRBJ2-3	CASSLGTSTDTQYF
TRBV19	-	TRBJ2-1	CASSIERSGGHNEQFF
TRBV27	-	TRBJ1-1	CASSFSRTGGTEAFF
TRBV9	few	TRBJ2-3	CASSVVTGDTQYF
TRBV7-9	-	TRBJ2-3	CASSLDRGVTDTQYF
TRBV7-9	-	TRBJ1-5	CASSFGRSGQPQHF
TRBV18	-	TRBJ2-4	CASSPPSLAKNIQYF
TRBV5-1	-	TRBJ2-7	CASSGSTYEQYF
TRBV7-9	few	TRBJ2-1	CASSSRGGSNEQFF
TRBV7-9	-	TRBJ1-4	CASSFVPWTELNEKLFF
TRBV9	few	TRBJ2-7	CASSSRDRGPYEQYF
TRBV5-5	few	TRBJ2-1	CASSPRGSEQFF
TRBV25-1	-	TRBJ2-7	CARVMTGESSYEQYF
TRBV19	few	TRBJ2-7	CASSTYSQSYEQYF
TRBV7-9	-	TRBJ2-7	CASSLTGGHEQYF
TRBV27	few	TRBJ2-6	CASKTGLISGANVLTF
TRBV2	few	TRBJ2-6	CASSEARGSGANVLTF
TRBV6-6	-	TRBJ2-1	CASSYFLADTYNEQFF
TRBV6-5	-	TRBJ1-6	CASSASGTANSPLHF
TRBV15	-	TRBJ1-4	CATSKETGKGEKLFF
TRBV7-2	few	TRBJ2-2	CASSFPRPTGELFF
TRBV7-9	-	TRBJ1-1	CASSLNTNTEAFF
TRBV4-1	-	TRBJ2-7	CASSQPRRGSPYEQYF
TRBV5-4	-	TRBJ2-3	CASSFVAGAPDTQYF
TRBV29-1	-	TRBJ2-7	CSVEVTGTGAYEQYF
TRBV5-1	-	TRBJ2-5	CASSPGQGQETQYF
TRBV6-5	-	TRBJ2-2	CASSSEGLADTGELFF
TRBV7-9	few	TRBJ2-5	CASSLPGQGETQYF
TRBV18	few	TRBJ2-5	CASSRILAGDRGQETQYF
TRBV2	few	TRBJ2-5	CASSRQAGGLWETQYF
TRBV29-1	few	TRBJ1-1	CSSKDRGMTEAFF
TRBV6-1	few	TRBJ1-2	CASSEAMTAYYGYTF
TRBV18	-	TRBJ1-1	CASSPQGPEAFF
TRBV2	-	TRBJ2-7	CASSENGIVREQYF
TRBV2	few	TRBJ2-1	CASSEGPVNNEQFF
TRBV6-1	few	TRBJ1-5	CASSEARNQPQHF